This T cell receptor (beta chain) was identified during a study of blood T cell repertoires in COVID-19. Germline assignment: CDR1 LNHDA and CDR2 SQIVND (reference sequence). This CDR3 region has 16 residues. Trimming took off 0 bases at V and 0 bases at J, with 11 bases between the two ends. Measured with immunoSEQ multiplex PCR; TCRdb has only the in-frame clones, and not every one. The data hold tens of thousands of clones, with approximately 80% observed a single time. The clonotype originates from a human donor in a cohort sampled during active COVID-19. Specimen: peripheral blood. The chain couples TRBV19 to TRBJ1-1; D is perhaps TRBD1 (6 bases). The CDR3 bases are TGTGCCAGTAGTATAGAGGCAGGGGTCATGAACACTGAAGCTTTCTTT. Its protein product is CASSIEAGVMNTEAFF.